The 18 T cell receptor beta chains given below trace back to one sample, sequenced in a study of CD8 T cells in ankylosing spondylitis. TCRdb reanalysed the 5' RACE reads using MiXCR and keeps one entry per CDR3 protein. The profile covers some 120,000 distinct CDR3 sequences, with roughly 13% appearing a single time and under 3% taken by the ten largest. The sequenced sample consisted of blood, either unsorted or a sorted T cell fraction (not recorded which). These receptors were taken from a female donor with ankylosing spondylitis or in good health (not recorded which).

In its sample, this clonotype was seen a few times. The V call is TRBV5-1, the J call TRBJ1-2; a weak D match, TRBD1 (6 bases). Germline CDR1 is SGHRS and CDR2 is YFSETQ. Trimming took off 4 bases at V and 6 bases at J, with 13 bases between the two ends. The CDR3 contains 13 residues. The chain's CDR3 is CASSEQGGDGYTF. CDR3 bases: TGCGCCAGCAGCGAACAGGGTGGGGATGGCTACACCTTC.

This clonotype has just a few counts. V and J are TRBV2 and TRBJ2-3; TRBD2 matches 16 bases. The CDR3 extends over 20 amino acids. Germline V CDR1 and CDR2: SNHLY, FYNNEI. Trimming at V came to 4 bases and at J to 5 bases, leaving 15 bases not matched to a gene. The CDR3 loop reads CASSGAPMGLAGGPEDTQYF. In nucleotides, the CDR3 is TGTGCCAGCAGTGGGGCTCCTATGGGACTAGCGGGAGGGCCTGAAGATACGCAGTATTTT.

The chain has TRBV29-1 and TRBJ2-1; no definite D call. The V and J ends lost 0 bases and 9 bases respectively, with 6 bases between them. The germline gives CDR1 SQVTM, CDR2 ANQGSEA. This CDR3 has 11 amino acids. The CDR3 DNA follows: TGCAGCGTTGAAGATCTTCGTGAGCAGTTCTTC. As protein: CSVEDLREQFF.

As to this clonotype: This could be a read error, since a much larger clone is one nucleotide away. The rearrangement joins TRBV3-1 to TRBJ2-3; D may correspond to TRBD1 or TRBD2 (6 bases each). Germline CDR1 reads LGHDT; CDR2 reads YNNKEL (reference sequence). Trimming removed 4 bases at V and 3 bases at J, with 14 bases between. This CDR3 is 15 amino acids long. The chain's CDR3 is CASSPEPGATDTQYF. CDR3 sequence (DNA): TGTGCCAGCAGCCCGGAGCCGGGGGCTACAGATACGCAGTATTTT.

This clonotype has only a few counts. For the CDR3, the DNA is TGTGCCAGCAGCTTGGGAACAGGGGCAGAAGCTTTCTTT. It translates to CASSLGTGAEAFF. The rearrangement links TRBV5-6 to TRBJ1-1; 7 bases are a match to TRBD1. This CDR3 contains 13 residues. V trimming: 0 bases; J trimming: 8 bases; junction bases outside the gene matches: 4. Looked up from germline, CDR1 is SGHDT and CDR2 is YYEEEE.

This clonotype has ten or more counts. The rearrangement uses TRBV7-2 and TRBJ2-2, with 7 bases identical to TRBD2. CDR3 length: 17 amino acids. Looked up from germline, CDR1 is SGHTA and CDR2 is FQGNSA. The trim removed 4 bases at V and 0 bases at J, leaving 8 bases unmatched. This CDR3 is CASSYRTGGTNTGELFF. Written as DNA, the CDR3 is TGTGCCAGCAGCTATAGGACGGGGGGTACGAACACCGGGGAGCTGTTTTTT.

This clonotype came up a few times. J is TRBJ2-3 and V is TRBV29-1; D uncertain. The CDR3 loop spans 13 amino acids. V was trimmed by 6 bases and J by 0 bases, leaving 10 bases between them. Germline V gene lookup returns CDR1 SQVTM and CDR2 ANQGSEA. The CDR3, as DNA: TGCAGCGTGCAACCGGGTAGCACAGATACGCAGTATTTT. Translation gives CSVQPGSTDTQYF.

This clonotype was observed at least ten times. This sequence joins TRBV19 and TRBJ2-7, with a weak D call TRBD1 (5 bases). Germline V gene lookup returns CDR1 LNHDA and CDR2 SQIVND (reference sequence). This CDR3 spans 14 amino acids. V dropped 6 bases and J dropped 2 bases, with 14 bases sitting between them. CDR3 protein: CASSIQVHTYEQYF. CDR3 DNA sequence: TGTGCCAGTAGCATACAGGTGCATACCTACGAGCAGTACTTC.

Points on this clonotype: Possible read error: a much larger clone is one base away. The chain is built from TRBV20-1 and TRBJ2-3; no reliable D call. Germline CDR1 is DFQATT and CDR2 is SNEGSKA (reference sequence). V shed 3 bases and J shed 1 base, with 8 bases lying between them. The CDR3 has 13 residues. This CDR3 reads CSASTLGTDTQYF. CDR3 sequence (DNA): TGCAGTGCTAGTACCCTCGGCACAGATACGCAGTATTTT.

This clonotype was found many times. This chain links TRBV20-1 with TRBJ1-2; D is possibly TRBD1 (5 bases). The CDR3 has 13 amino acids. With 3 bases removed from V and 4 bases from J, the gap between germline ends came to 12 bases. Germline CDR1 reads DFQATT; CDR2 reads SNEGSKA (reference sequence). The CDR3: CSASPGAGYGYTF. The CDR3 coding sequence is TGCAGTGCTAGTCCCGGGGCCGGCTATGGCTACACCTTC.

This clonotype was recorded many times. The chain has TRBV5-1 and TRBJ2-3, with 7 nucleotides matching TRBD2. The CDR3 runs 15 residues. Germline V gene sequence: CDR1 SGHRS, CDR2 YFSETQ. The V segment lost 4 bases and the J segment 2 bases; nucleotides outside the gene matches: 7. This CDR3 is CASSLSGLTTDTQYF. In DNA form, the CDR3 reads TGCGCCAGCAGCCTTAGCGGGCTGACCACAGATACGCAGTATTTT. Full variable domain (rest looked up from reference TRBV5-1 and TRBJ2-3): KAGVTQTPRYLIKTRGQQVTLSCSPISGHRSVSWYQQTPGQGLQFLFEYFSETQRNKGNFPGRFSGRQFSNSRSEMNVSTLELGDSALYLCASSLSGLTTDTQYFGPGTRLTVL.

At least ten counts were recorded for this clonotype. The rearrangement joins TRBV20-1 to TRBJ2-5; the match to TRBD2 covers 9 bases. Germline V CDR1 and CDR2: DFQATT, SNEGSKA (reference sequence). There are 15 residues in the CDR3. V shed 0 bases, J shed 9 bases, and the junction held 11 bases outside the gene matches. The CDR3 sequence is CSARDRAGGPRAQYF. As DNA, the CDR3 is TGCAGTGCTAGAGATCGAGCGGGGGGACCTCGGGCCCAGTACTTC.

This clonotype was observed a few times. The chain carries TRBV19 and TRBJ2-5; the D gene is possibly TRBD1 (6 bases). The CDR3 runs to 16 residues. V was trimmed by 4 bases and J by 0 bases, leaving 15 bases between them. Per germline, CDR1 LNHDA and CDR2 SQIVND (reference sequence). In nucleotides, the CDR3 is TGTGCCAGTAGTAGGAGACAGGCCGCGTACCAAGAGACCCAGTACTTC. The encoded protein is CASSRRQAAYQETQYF.

This clonotype has ten or more counts. The gene calls are TRBV7-2 and TRBJ1-2; TRBD1 might be the D (6 bases). Between the trimmed V and J ends, which lost 5 bases and 5 bases, there was a span of 15 bases. The length of the CDR3 is 14 residues. Germline V gene data show CDR1 as SGHTA and CDR2 as FQGNSA. The CDR3 nucleotides read TGTGCCAGCAGCCCCTCCGGGACAAATTATGGCTACACCTTC. It specifies CASSPSGTNYGYTF.

This CDR3 is CASSLGTSVSDTQYF. CDR3 in DNA: TGCGCCAGCAGCTTGGGTACTAGCGTGTCAGATACGCAGTATTTT. The J gene is TRBJ2-3, the V gene TRBV5-1, with 7 bases fitting TRBD2. This CDR3 is 15 amino acids long. The germline gives CDR1 SGHRS, CDR2 YFSETQ. J lost 4 bases, V lost 0 bases, and 5 bases had no gene match.

CDR3 residues: CASSFWGAETQYF. In nucleotides, the CDR3 is TGTGCCAGCAGTTTCTGGGGGGCAGAGACCCAGTACTTC. V is TRBV28 and J is TRBJ2-5; perhaps D is TRBD1 or TRBD2 (6 bases each). This CDR3 has 13 amino acids. Trimming stripped 3 bases from V and 4 bases from J, with 9 bases between. Germline assignment: CDR1 MDHEN and CDR2 SYDVKM.

The V and J genes are TRBV29-1 and TRBJ2-7; 7 bases match TRBD2. The germline gives CDR1 SQVTM, CDR2 ANQGSEA. This CDR3 is 12 amino acids long. V gave up 8 bases and J gave up 5 bases; unmatched junction bases: 9. The CDR3 DNA follows: TGCAGCACGGGAGCGGGAAGCAACGAGCAGTACTTC. Translated: CSTGAGSNEQYF.

This clonotype came up a few times. This chain connects TRBV6-5 to TRBJ2-3; 11 bases fit TRBD2. Germline V CDR1 and CDR2: MNHEY, SVGAGI. The CDR3 has 16 residues. J gave up 3 bases and V 4 bases, and 6 bases lay outside the gene matches. The CDR3 DNA reads as TGTGCCAGCAGTTCGTCTACTAGCGGGAGTACAGATACGCAGTATTTT. Its protein is CASSSSTSGSTDTQYF.